This is a list of T cell receptor beta chains from one sample in a study of cytomegalovirus exposure and HLA in healthy donors. The method was immunoSEQ multiplex PCR; TCRdb's version includes in-frame clones alone and lacks a portion of them. The sample carries roughly 190,000 clones, around three quarters recorded once. The sequencing sample was made of PBMCs. The source is a woman aged 45-59 years in good health and CMV-seronegative. Each CDR3 is given without its conserved first and last residue. The order of the fields is clone size, V gene, J gene, CDR3 protein. Clone size appears in some rows only: once, few, many, or a class for an expanded clone.

-	TRBV5-6	TRBJ2-6	ASSLQISGANVLT
-	TRBV9	TRBJ2-5	ASSGTSGRARETQY
-	TRBV18	TRBJ1-2	ASSPPEGLWYGYT
-	TRBV7-7	TRBJ2-2	ASSAGTTPEELF
-	TRBV9	TRBJ2-2	ASSSRLAGNTGELF
-	TRBV7-2	TRBJ2-5	ASSPRGRQETQY
once	TRBV2	TRBJ2-2	ASSASGGYVGELF
-	TRBV19	TRBJ1-2	ATSGQGYGYT
few	TRBV7-7	TRBJ2-3	ASSISGGVSDTQY
-	TRBV11-3	TRBJ2-1	ASSLGSGRVVV
-	TRBV27	TRBJ2-1	ASRGLAGNEQF
-	TRBV28	TRBJ2-7	ASSWGQGSHEQY
-	TRBV7-8	TRBJ2-7	ASSLVQGVYEQY
few	TRBV27	TRBJ1-2	ASSQNGLTQGKNYGYT
-	TRBV5-4	TRBJ2-7	ASSSGLAGISYEQY
-	TRBV11-2	TRBJ1-1	ASSLRTGGTEAF
-	TRBV28	TRBJ2-7	ASSIIAGAHEQY
-	TRBV4-3	TRBJ1-3	ASSQSWQGYGNTIY
-	TRBV7-2	TRBJ2-7	ASSFRRGRDEQY
-	TRBV5-8	TRBJ2-1	ASSPGTGADNEQF
-	TRBV23-1	TRBJ2-6	ASSQWAWQSGANVLT
-	TRBV7-8	TRBJ1-1	ASSFLVATEAF
-	TRBV25-1	TRBJ2-7	ASSVPGLYYEQY